This passage covers 5 T cell receptor beta chains from one sample sequenced in a study of T-cell memory formation after mild COVID-19 (dated by TCRdb to the early 2020s). Preparation of the library involved 5' RACE. The sequencing machine was an Illumina NovaSeq 6000. TCRdb itself trimmed the public reads at Q25 with fastp, ran MiXCR and retained productive beta chains. Rows matching on CDR3 protein sequence are summarized as one entry with the most common DNA and genes. The sample includes 190,000 or so distinct CDR3 sequences, with about 10% observed a single time. The biggest ten clones account for 2.5% to 3.5% of the sample. Sequencing used PBMCs or a T cell subset sorted from them (not recorded which). The receptors shown here come from a man between 18 and 29 years old who had mild COVID-19 (a few samples of this study predate the infection). The sample titles of this study are shuffled in the database, so cell type and time point are left out; the donor was told from shared clones.

The chain employs TRBV7-8 and TRBJ1-2; no firm D call. The V end lost 5 bases, the J end lost 3 bases, and 16 bases lay between the germline ends. Looked up from germline, CDR1 is SGHVS and CDR2 is FQNEAQ. This CDR3 comprises 15 residues. CDR3 amino acids: CASSQDLSPDYGYTF. The CDR3 coding sequence is TGTGCCAGCAGCCAAGATCTCAGTCCTGACTATGGCTACACCTTC.

The chain has TRBV9 and TRBJ2-5, with D possibly called TRBD1 or TRBD2 (6 bases each). CDR1 and CDR2 from the germline V gene are SGDLS and YYNGEE. This CDR3 region has 14 residues. V dropped 6 bases and J dropped 6 bases, with 18 bases sitting between them. The DNA for the CDR3 is TGTGCCAGCACCCAAGGGGGGTCCTCTAAGACCCAGTACTTC. This gives the protein CASTQGGSSKTQYF.

This clonotype was counted between two and nine times. The V call is TRBV28, the J call TRBJ1-4; 8 nucleotides align to TRBD1. CDR3 length equals 13 residues. The V segment lost 8 bases and the J segment 3 bases; nucleotides outside the gene matches: 2. CDR1 and CDR2 from the germline V gene are MDHEN and SYDVKM. The DNA of the CDR3 is TGTGCCAGCGAGACAGGGGCTAATGAAAAACTGTTTTTT. Protein sequence: CASETGANEKLFF.

J is TRBJ1-2 and V is TRBV6-5, with 10 nucleotides matching TRBD1. The CDR3 covers 15 residues. Per the germline V gene, CDR1 is MNHEY and CDR2 is SVGAGI. The junction had 6 bases not matched to a gene; V was cut back by 5 bases and J by 3 bases. The CDR3 coding sequence is TGTGCCAGCAGTGACCAGACAGGGGGCCACTATGGCTACACCTTC. Its protein product is CASSDQTGGHYGYTF.

The chain couples TRBV18 to TRBJ2-1; the D gene is possibly TRBD1 (5 bases). The CDR3 is 15 amino acids. The V gene's germline CDR1 is KGHSH and CDR2 LQKENI. Trimming cost V 4 bases and J 5 bases, with 15 bases left between them. The chain's CDR3 is CASSLRPFRDNEQFF. The CDR3 nucleotides read TGTGCCAGCTCACTTCGCCCCTTCAGGGACAATGAGCAGTTCTTC.